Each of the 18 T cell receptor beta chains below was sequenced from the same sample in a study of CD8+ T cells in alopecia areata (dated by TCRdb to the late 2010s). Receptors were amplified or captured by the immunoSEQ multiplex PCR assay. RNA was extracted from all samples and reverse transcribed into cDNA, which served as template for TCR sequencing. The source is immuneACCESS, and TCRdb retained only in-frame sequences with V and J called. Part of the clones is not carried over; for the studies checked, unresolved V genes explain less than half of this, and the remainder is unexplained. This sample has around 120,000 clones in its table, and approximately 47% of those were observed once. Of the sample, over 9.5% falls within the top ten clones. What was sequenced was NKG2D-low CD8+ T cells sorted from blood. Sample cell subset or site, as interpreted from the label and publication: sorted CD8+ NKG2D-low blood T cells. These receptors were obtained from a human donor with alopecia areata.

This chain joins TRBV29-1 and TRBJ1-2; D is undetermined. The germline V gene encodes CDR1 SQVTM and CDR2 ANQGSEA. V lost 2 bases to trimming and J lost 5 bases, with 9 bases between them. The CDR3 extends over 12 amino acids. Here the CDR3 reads CSVENRLYGYTF. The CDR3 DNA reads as TGCAGCGTTGAAAACAGACTTTATGGCTACACCTTC. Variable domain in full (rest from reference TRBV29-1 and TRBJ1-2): SAVISQKPSRDICQRGTSLTIQCQVDSQVTMMFWYRQQPGQSLTLIATANQGSEATYESGFVIDKFPISRPNLTFSTLTVSNMSPEDSSIYLCSVENRLYGYTFGSGTRLTVV.

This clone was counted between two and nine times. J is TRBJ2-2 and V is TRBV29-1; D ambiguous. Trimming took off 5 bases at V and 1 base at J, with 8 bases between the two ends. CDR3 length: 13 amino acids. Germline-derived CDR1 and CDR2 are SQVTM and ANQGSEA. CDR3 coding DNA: TGCAGCGTTTTAGAATTGAACACCGGGGAGCTGTTTTTT. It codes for CSVLELNTGELFF.

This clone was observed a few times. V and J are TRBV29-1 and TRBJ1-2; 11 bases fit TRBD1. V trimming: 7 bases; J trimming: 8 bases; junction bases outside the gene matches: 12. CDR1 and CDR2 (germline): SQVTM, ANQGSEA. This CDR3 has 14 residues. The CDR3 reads CSAWTGTGGKGYTF. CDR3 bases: TGCAGCGCCTGGACCGGGACAGGGGGTAAAGGCTACACCTTC.

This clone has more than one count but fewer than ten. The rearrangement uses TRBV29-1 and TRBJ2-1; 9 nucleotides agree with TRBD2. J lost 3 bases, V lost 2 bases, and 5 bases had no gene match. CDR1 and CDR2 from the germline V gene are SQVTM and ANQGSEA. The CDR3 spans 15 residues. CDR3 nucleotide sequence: TGCAGCGTTGAACCTACGACTAGCGGCTACAATGAGCAGTTCTTC. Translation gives CSVEPTTSGYNEQFF.

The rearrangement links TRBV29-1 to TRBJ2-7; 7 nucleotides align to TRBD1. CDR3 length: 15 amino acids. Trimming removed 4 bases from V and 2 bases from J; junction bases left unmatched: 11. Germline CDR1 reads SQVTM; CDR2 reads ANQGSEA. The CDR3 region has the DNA TGCAGCGTTGTAACAACTAAGGGACAGCCCTACGAGCAGTACTTC. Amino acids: CSVVTTKGQPYEQYF.

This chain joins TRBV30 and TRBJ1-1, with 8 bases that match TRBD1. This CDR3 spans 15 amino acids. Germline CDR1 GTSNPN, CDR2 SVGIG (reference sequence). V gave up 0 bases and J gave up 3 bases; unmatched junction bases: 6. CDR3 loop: CAWSVIGGQDTEAFF. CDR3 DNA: TGTGCCTGGAGTGTTATTGGGGGACAGGACACTGAAGCTTTCTTT.

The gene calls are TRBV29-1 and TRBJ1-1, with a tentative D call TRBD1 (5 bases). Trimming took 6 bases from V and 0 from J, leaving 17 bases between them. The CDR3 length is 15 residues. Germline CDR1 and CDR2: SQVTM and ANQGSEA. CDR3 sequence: CSVVGTGEMNTEAFF. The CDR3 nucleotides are TGCAGCGTGGTTGGGACGGGAGAAATGAACACTGAAGCTTTCTTT.

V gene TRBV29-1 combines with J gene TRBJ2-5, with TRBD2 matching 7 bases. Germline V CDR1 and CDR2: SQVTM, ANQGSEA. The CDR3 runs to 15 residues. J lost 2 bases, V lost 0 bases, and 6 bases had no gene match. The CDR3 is CSVEEDGTIQETQYF. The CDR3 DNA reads TGCAGCGTTGAAGAGGATGGGACTATTCAAGAGACCCAGTACTTC.

CDR3 nucleotides: TGTGCCAGCAGCCTGACCGGAACGATCAATGAGCAGTTCTTC. It codes for CASSLTGTINEQFF. The chain recombines TRBV14 with TRBJ2-1; D unclear. CDR1 is SGHDN and CDR2 is FVKESK in the germline V gene. This CDR3 is 14 amino acids long. V was trimmed by 4 bases and J by 6 bases, leaving 13 bases between them.

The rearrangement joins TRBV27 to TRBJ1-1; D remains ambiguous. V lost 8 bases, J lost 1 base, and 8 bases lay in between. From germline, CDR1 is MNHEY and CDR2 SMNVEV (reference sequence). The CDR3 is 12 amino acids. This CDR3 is CASGTGNTEAFF. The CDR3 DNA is TGTGCCAGCGGTACCGGGAACACTGAAGCTTTCTTT.

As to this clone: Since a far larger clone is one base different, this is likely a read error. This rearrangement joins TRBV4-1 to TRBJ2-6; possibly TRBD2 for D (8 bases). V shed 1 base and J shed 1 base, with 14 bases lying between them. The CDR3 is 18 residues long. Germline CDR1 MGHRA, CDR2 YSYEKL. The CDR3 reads CASSQAGGGASGANVLTF. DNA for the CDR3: TGCGCCAGCAGCCAAGCGGGAGGGGGCGCATCTGGGGCCAACGTCCTGACTTTC.

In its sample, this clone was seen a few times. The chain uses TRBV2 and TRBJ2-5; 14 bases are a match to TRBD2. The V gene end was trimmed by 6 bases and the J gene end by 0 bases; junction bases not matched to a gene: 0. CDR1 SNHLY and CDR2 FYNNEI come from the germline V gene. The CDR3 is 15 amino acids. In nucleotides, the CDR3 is TGTGCCAGCAGGGGACTAGCGGGGGACCAAGAGACCCAGTACTTC. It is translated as CASRGLAGDQETQYF.

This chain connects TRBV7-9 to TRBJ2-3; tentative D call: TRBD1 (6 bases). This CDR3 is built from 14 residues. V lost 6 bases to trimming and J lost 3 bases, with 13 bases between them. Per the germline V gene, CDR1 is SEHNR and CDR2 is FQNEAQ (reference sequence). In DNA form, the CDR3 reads TGTGCCAGCAGAAAACCTACAGGGACAGATACGCAGTATTTT. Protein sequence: CASRKPTGTDTQYF.

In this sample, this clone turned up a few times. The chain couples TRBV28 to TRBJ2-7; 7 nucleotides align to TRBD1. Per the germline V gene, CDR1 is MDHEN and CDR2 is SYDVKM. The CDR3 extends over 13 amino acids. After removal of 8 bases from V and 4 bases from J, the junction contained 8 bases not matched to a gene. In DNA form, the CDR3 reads TGTGCCAGCCGCCCCCCAGGGGGTTACGAGCAGTACTTC. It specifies CASRPPGGYEQYF.

The CDR3, as DNA: TGTGCCAGCAACAGGGTTACAGATACGCAGTATTTT. Its protein product is CASNRVTDTQYF. V is TRBV2 and J is TRBJ2-3; possible D gene TRBD1, 6 bases. Germline CDR1 SNHLY, CDR2 FYNNEI. Trimming left V 7 bases short and J 3 bases short, with 8 bases between. The CDR3 is made up of 12 amino acids.

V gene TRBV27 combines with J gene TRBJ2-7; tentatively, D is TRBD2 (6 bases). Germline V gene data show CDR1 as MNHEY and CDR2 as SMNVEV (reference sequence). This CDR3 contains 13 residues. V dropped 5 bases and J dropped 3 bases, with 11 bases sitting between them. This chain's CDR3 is CASSAGSIYEQYF. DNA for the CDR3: TGTGCCAGCAGTGCGGGATCAATCTACGAGCAGTACTTC.

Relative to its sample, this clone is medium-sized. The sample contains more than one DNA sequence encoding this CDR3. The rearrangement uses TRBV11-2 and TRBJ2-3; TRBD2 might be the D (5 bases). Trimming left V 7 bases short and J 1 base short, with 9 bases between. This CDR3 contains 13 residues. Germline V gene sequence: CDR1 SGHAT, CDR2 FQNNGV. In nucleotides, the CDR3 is TGTGCCAGCATCCTTAGCGGCACAGATACGCAGTATTTT. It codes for CASILSGTDTQYF.

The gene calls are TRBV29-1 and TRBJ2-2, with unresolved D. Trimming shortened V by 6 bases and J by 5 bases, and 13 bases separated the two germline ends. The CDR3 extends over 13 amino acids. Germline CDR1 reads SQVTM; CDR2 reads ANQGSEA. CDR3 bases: TGCAGCGTCGGCGTCGGTGAGACCGGGGAGCTGTTTTTT. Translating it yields CSVGVGETGELFF.